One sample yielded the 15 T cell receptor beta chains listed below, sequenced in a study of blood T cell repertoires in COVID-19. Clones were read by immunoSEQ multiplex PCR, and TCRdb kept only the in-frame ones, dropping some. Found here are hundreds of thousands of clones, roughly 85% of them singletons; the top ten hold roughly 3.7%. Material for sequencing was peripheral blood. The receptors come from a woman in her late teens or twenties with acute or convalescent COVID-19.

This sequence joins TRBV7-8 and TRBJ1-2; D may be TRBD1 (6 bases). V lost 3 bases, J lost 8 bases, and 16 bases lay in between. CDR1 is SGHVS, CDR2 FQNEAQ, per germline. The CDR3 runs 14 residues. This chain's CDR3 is CASSLLQGHGGYTF. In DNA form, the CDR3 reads TGTGCCAGCAGCTTGTTACAGGGACATGGCGGCTACACCTTC.

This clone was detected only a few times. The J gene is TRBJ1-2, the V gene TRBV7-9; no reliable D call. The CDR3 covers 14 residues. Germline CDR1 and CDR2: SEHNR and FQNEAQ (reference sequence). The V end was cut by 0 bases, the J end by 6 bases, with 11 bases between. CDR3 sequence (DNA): TGTGCCAGCAGCTTAGCGCCACAAAGCGATGGCTACACCTTC. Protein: CASSLAPQSDGYTF.

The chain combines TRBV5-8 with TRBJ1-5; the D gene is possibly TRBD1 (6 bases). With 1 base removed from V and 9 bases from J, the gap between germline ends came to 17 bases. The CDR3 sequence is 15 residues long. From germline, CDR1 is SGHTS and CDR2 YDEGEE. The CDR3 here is CASSLPGGGSWPQHF. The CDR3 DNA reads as TGTGCCAGCAGCTTGCCGGGGGGCGGCTCATGGCCCCAGCATTTT.

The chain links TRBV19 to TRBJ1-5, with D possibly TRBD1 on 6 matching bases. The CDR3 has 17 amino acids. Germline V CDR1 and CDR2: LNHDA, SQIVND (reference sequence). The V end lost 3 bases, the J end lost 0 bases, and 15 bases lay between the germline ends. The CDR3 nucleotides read TGTGCCAGTAGTATTCGCCCCACAGGGAGTAGCAATCAGCCCCAGCATTTT. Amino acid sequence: CASSIRPTGSSNQPQHF.

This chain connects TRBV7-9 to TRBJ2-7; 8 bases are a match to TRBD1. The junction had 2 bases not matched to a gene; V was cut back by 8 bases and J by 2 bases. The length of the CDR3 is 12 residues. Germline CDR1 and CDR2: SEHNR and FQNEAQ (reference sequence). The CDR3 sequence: CASGQGPYEQYF. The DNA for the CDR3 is TGTGCCAGCGGACAGGGCCCCTACGAGCAGTACTTC.

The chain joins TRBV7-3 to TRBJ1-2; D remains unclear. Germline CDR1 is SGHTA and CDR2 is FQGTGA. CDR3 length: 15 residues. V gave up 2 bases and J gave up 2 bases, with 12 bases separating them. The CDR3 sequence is CASSLEAASNYGYTF. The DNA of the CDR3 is TGTGCCAGCAGCTTAGAGGCAGCCTCAAACTATGGCTACACCTTC.

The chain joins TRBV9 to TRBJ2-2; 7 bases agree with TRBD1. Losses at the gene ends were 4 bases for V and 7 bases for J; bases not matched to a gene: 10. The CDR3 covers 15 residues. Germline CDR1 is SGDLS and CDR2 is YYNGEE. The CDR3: CASSSTGSTIGELFF. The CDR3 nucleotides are TGTGCCAGCAGCTCGACAGGGTCGACGATCGGGGAGCTGTTTTTT.

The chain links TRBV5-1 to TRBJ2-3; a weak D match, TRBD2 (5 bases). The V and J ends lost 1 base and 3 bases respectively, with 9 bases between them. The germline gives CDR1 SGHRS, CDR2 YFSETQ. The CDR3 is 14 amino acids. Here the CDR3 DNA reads TGCGCCAGCAGCTTGAGGGAGTCAACAGATACGCAGTATTTT. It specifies CASSLRESTDTQYF.

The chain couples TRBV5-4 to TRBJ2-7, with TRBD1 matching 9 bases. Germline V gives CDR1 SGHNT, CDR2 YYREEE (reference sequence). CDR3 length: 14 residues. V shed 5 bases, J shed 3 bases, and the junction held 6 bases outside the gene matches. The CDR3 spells CASSPGTGYYEQYF. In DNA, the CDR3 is TGTGCCAGCAGTCCCGGGACAGGGTACTACGAGCAGTACTTC.

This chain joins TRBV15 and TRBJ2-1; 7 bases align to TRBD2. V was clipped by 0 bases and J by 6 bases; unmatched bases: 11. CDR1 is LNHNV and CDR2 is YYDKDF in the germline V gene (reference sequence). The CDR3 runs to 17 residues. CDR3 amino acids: CATSRDRGAGKGNEQFF. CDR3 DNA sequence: TGTGCCACCAGCAGAGACCGGGGAGCGGGGAAAGGCAATGAGCAGTTCTTC.

CDR3 in amino acids: CASSYRVGGQGLTNEKLFF. The CDR3 bases are TGTGCCAGCAGTTACCGTGTCGGCGGACAGGGTTTAACTAATGAAAAACTGTTTTTT. The V call is TRBV6-2 or TRBV6-3, the J call TRBJ1-4; TRBD1 matches at 8 bases. V trimming: 2 bases; J trimming: 1 base; junction bases outside the gene matches: 12. The CDR3 has 19 residues. CDR1 MNHEY and CDR2 SVGEGT come from the germline V gene.

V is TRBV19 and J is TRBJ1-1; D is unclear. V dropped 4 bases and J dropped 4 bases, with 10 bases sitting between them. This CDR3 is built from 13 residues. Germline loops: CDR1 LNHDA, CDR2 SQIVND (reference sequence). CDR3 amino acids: CASSRRESTEAFF. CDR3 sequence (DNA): TGTGCCAGTAGTAGGAGGGAGAGCACTGAAGCTTTCTTT.

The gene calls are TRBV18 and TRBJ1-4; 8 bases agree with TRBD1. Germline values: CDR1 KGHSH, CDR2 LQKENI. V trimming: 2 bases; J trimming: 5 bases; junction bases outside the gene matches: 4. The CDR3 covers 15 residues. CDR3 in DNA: TGTGCCAGCTCACCAGGAACAGGGGGGAATGAAAAACTGTTTTTT. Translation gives CASSPGTGGNEKLFF.

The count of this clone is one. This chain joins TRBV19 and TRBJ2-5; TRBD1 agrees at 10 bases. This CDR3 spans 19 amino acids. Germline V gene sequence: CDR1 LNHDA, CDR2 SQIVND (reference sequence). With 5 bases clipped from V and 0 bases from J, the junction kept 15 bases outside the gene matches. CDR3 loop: CASSPFRGTGVSYQETQYF. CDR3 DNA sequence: TGTGCCAGTAGTCCCTTTAGGGGGACAGGGGTTTCGTACCAAGAGACCCAGTACTTC.

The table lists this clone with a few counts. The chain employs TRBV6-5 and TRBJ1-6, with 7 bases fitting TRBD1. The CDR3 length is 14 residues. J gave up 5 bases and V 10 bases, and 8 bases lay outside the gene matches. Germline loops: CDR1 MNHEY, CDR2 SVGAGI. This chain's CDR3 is CAKTDRRDNSPLHF. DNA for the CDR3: TGTGCCAAGACGGACAGGCGAGATAATTCACCCCTCCACTTT.